Listed below are T cell receptor beta chains from one sample, sequenced in a study of PD-1 blockade in mismatch repair-deficient tumors. Sequencing used immunoSEQ multiplex PCR; TCRdb keeps in-frame clones, though not all of them. The sample consists of just under 65,000 clones, approximately 88% of them appearing once. This material consisted of peripheral blood, taken 52 weeks after starting pembrolizumab. All receptors come from an adult with mismatch repair-deficient cancer. CDR3s include the opening cysteine and the closing phenylalanine or tryptophan. Each record gives: V gene, clone size, J gene, D gene, CDR3 DNA, CDR3 protein. A D gene is named only where the DNA matches it firmly. Rows may omit the clone size; those that give it use once, few, many or a size class.

TRBV15	once	TRBJ2-7	NA	TGTGCCACCAGCAGAGATCTAGGTTCGGGCAACGAGCAGTACTTC	CATSRDLGSGNEQYF
TRBV7-2	NA	TRBJ2-7	NA	TGTGCCAGCAGCTTAAAGGGCACAGTCTACGAGCAGTACTTC	CASSLKGTVYEQYF
TRBV4-1	few	TRBJ1-1	NA	TGCGCCAGCAGCCAAAGACTCCTACGGACTAACACTGAAGCTTTCTTT	CASSQRLLRTNTEAFF
TRBV4-1	NA	TRBJ1-2	NA	TGCGCCAGCAGCTCTCCGGGGGGGGGCGCCTATGGCTACACCTTC	CASSSPGGGAYGYTF
TRBV28	NA	TRBJ2-7	TRBD2	TGTGCCAGCAGTTTATCACCGGGACTAGCGGGAGGCCCCGCCGATGGGGGCGAGCAGTACTTC	CASSLSPGLAGGPADGGEQYF
TRBV27	once	TRBJ2-3	NA	TGTGCCAGCAGTGGTTCGATAAGTCACGCCCTTGGATTGGATACGCAGTATTTT	CASSGSISHALGLDTQYF
TRBV9	NA	TRBJ2-2	NA	TGTGCCAGCAGCGTAGGTGGAGGGACGAACACCGGGGAGCTGTTTTTT	CASSVGGGTNTGELFF
TRBV19	NA	TRBJ2-7	TRBD1	TGTGCCACCACACCGGGACAGGGGGCAGCAGGCTACGAGCAGTACTTC	CATTPGQGAAGYEQYF
TRBV11-2	NA	TRBJ1-4	NA	TGTGCCAGCAGCCCCGCCCTGTGGGTTGAAAAACTGTTTTTT	CASSPALWVEKLFF
TRBV7-2	NA	TRBJ2-5	TRBD1	TGTGCCAGCAGCTTAGGGACAGGGTACCAAGAGACCCAGTACTTC	CASSLGTGYQETQYF
TRBV11-3	NA	TRBJ2-3	NA	TGTGCCAGCAGCTTAGGGGGGGGCACAGATACGCAGTATTTT	CASSLGGGTDTQYF
TRBV9	NA	TRBJ2-1	TRBD2	TGTGCCAGCAGCGCGCGTGCAGGCGGGACTAGCGGGAGGATGGCCTACAATGAGCAGTTCTTC	CASSARAGGTSGRMAYNEQFF
TRBV19	NA	TRBJ2-2	TRBD2	TGTGCCAGTAGTACTAGCGGGAACACCGGGGAGCTGTTTTTT	CASSTSGNTGELFF
TRBV19	NA	TRBJ1-5	NA	TGTGCCAGTAGTATCTCCTCCAATCAGCCCCAGCATTTT	CASSISSNQPQHF
TRBV2	NA	TRBJ2-1	NA	TGTGCCAGCAGTGAGGGGACACCCTACAATGAGCAGTTCTTC	CASSEGTPYNEQFF
TRBV27	NA	TRBJ2-3	TRBD2	TGTGCCAGCAGTTCGCCTCCCTTCCCGGGACTAGCGGGCAGCACAGATACGCAGTATTTT	CASSSPPFPGLAGSTDTQYF
TRBV5-1	NA	TRBJ2-7	NA	TGCGCCAGCAGCTTGGGGGGTAGCGTCGAGCAGTACTTC	CASSLGGSVEQYF
TRBV4-3	NA	TRBJ2-7	TRBD2	TGCGCCAGCAGCCAAGAACTAGCGGGAGGGCGGGACGAGCAGTACTTC	CASSQELAGGRDEQYF
TRBV14	NA	TRBJ1-1	TRBD1	TGTGCCAGCAGCCAAGTGAGGACAGGGCGGGACACTGAAGCTTTCTTT	CASSQVRTGRDTEAFF
TRBV29-1	NA	TRBJ1-1	NA	TGCAGCGTTGCAGCGGCAGGCACTGAAGCTTTCTTT	CSVAAAGTEAFF
TRBV6-1	once	TRBJ1-2	NA	TGTGCCAGCAGGTCCCGACAGCAATCTAACTATGGCTACACCTTC	CASRSRQQSNYGYTF
TRBV11-3	NA	TRBJ1-1	NA	TGTGCCAGCAGCTTACGTAGCCTGAACACTGAAGCTTTCTTT	CASSLRSLNTEAFF
TRBV10-2	NA	TRBJ2-1	TRBD2	TGCGCCAGCAGAGATCGACTAGCGGGGCAGAATGAGCAGTTCTTC	CASRDRLAGQNEQFF
TRBV27	NA	TRBJ2-7	TRBD1	TGTGCCAGCAGTTCAATCAGGGGGCGCATAAACGAGCAGTACTTC	CASSSIRGRINEQYF
TRBV27	NA	TRBJ2-7	TRBD1	TGTGCCAGCAGTTTATCGATGGGGACAGCCATTTACGAGCAGTACTTC	CASSLSMGTAIYEQYF
TRBV19	NA	TRBJ2-6	NA	TGTGCCAGTAGCCCTCTCACACCGTTACGGATCTCTGGGGCCAACGTCCTGACTTTC	CASSPLTPLRISGANVLTF
TRBV7-2	NA	TRBJ2-7	NA	TGTGCCAGCAGCTTACCGAGGAGTACCTACGAGCAGTACTTC	CASSLPRSTYEQYF
TRBV29-1	NA	TRBJ1-1	NA	TGCAGCGTCTCAAGGGTGGGGAAGGACACTGAAGCTTTCTTT	CSVSRVGKDTEAFF
TRBV5-1	NA	TRBJ1-2	TRBD1	TGCGCCAGCAGCTTGGCGGACAGGGGGCTCGGCTACACCTTC	CASSLADRGLGYTF
TRBV18	once	TRBJ1-1	NA	TGTGCCAGCTCTAACGACAGAATGAACACTGAAGCTTTCTTT	CASSNDRMNTEAFF
TRBV7-9	NA	TRBJ2-7	TRBD2	TGTGCCAGCAGTTTTAGACTAGCGGCCTTGATGAACGAGCAGTACTTC	CASSFRLAALMNEQYF
TRBV5-6	NA	TRBJ2-7	NA	TGTGCCAGCAGCTTGAGGGGCTACGAGCAGTACTTC	CASSLRGYEQYF
TRBV30	NA	TRBJ2-1	TRBD2	TGTGCACACCTTCAATTAGCGGGAAAAGGCAATGAGCAGTTCTTC	CAHLQLAGKGNEQFF
TRBV7-9	once	TRBJ1-3	NA	TGTGCCAGCAGCTACTCTGGAAACACCATATATTTT	CASSYSGNTIYF
TRBV19	NA	TRBJ2-1	NA	TGTGCCAGTAGTATAGACAGGGGTAACAATGAGCAGTTCTTC	CASSIDRGNNEQFF
TRBV28	NA	TRBJ1-5	TRBD1	TGTGCCAGCAGTTTTATAGCGCTACAGGGGCACTATAGCAATCAGCCCCAGCATTTT	CASSFIALQGHYSNQPQHF
TRBV11-3	NA	TRBJ2-7	NA	TGTGCCAGCAGCTTCAAGCGACACCCTTACGAGCAGTACTTC	CASSFKRHPYEQYF
TRBV29-1	NA	TRBJ1-2	TRBD1	TGCAGCGTCGTATCCATTCCCCCCGACAGGGAAGGTCATTGGGATGGCTACACCTTC	CSVVSIPPDREGHWDGYTF